The 21 T cell receptor beta chains presented below share a single source sample, sequenced in a study of blood T cell repertoires in COVID-19. Assay used: immunoSEQ multiplex PCR; TCRdb lists only in-frame clones, some missing. In the table there are just under 150,000 clones, about nine tenths of which are singletons. Sequenced material: peripheral blood. The receptor source for this set is a woman aged 45-65 years with acute or convalescent COVID-19.

V usage is TRBV6-6 and J usage is TRBJ1-1; possibly TRBD1 for D (5 bases). Germline loops: CDR1 MNHNY, CDR2 SVGAGI (reference sequence). This CDR3 is 14 amino acids long. Trimming removed 4 bases from V and 4 bases from J, with 13 bases in between. CDR3 in DNA: TGTGCCAGCAGTTTCCGTGCGGGGGGCACTGAAGCTTTCTTT. This sequence encodes CASSFRAGGTEAFF.

The CDR3 is CAISETRNRGTDTQYF. The CDR3 nucleotides read TGTGCCATCAGTGAGACCCGGAACAGGGGTACAGATACGCAGTATTTT. The rearrangement joins TRBV10-3 to TRBJ2-3; 7 bases agree with TRBD1. The V and J ends lost 2 bases and 3 bases, in that order; junction bases with no gene match: 8. The CDR3 has 16 residues. Germline CDR1 is ENHRY and CDR2 is SYGVKD.

This chain joins TRBV2 and TRBJ1-3; 9 nucleotides align to TRBD1. CDR3 length: 15 residues. With V trimmed by 9 bases and J by 0 bases, 6 bases remained unmatched. Germline lookup yields CDR1 SNHLY and CDR2 FYNNEI. CDR3 DNA: TGTGCCAGGGTACAGGGGGCGGACTCTGGAAACACCATATATTTT. Encoded protein: CARVQGADSGNTIYF.

The rearrangement links TRBV9 to TRBJ1-3; 8 bases fit TRBD1. The CDR3 is 17 residues long. V lost 3 bases, J lost 0 bases, and 8 bases stayed unmatched. Looked up from germline, CDR1 is SGDLS and CDR2 is YYNGEE. This CDR3 is CASSAGQGRSSGNTIYF. As DNA, the CDR3 is TGTGCCAGCAGCGCTGGACAGGGACGGAGCTCTGGAAACACCATATATTTT.

This chain joins TRBV19 and TRBJ1-5; possible D gene TRBD1, 6 bases. Trimming removed 4 bases at V and 2 bases at J, with 15 bases between. Germline V CDR1 and CDR2: LNHDA, SQIVND (reference sequence). This CDR3 has 16 residues. The CDR3 sequence is CASSSQGMGRNQPQHF. The CDR3 coding sequence is TGTGCCAGTAGTAGTCAGGGGATGGGGCGCAATCAGCCCCAGCATTTT.

The V and J genes are TRBV19 and TRBJ1-3; weak D call: TRBD1 (6 bases). This CDR3 spans 17 amino acids. Germline assignment: CDR1 LNHDA and CDR2 SQIVND (reference sequence). V lost 7 bases and J lost 0, with 19 bases in between. The CDR3 sequence: CASKDDRTGSSGNTIYF. Written as DNA, the CDR3 is TGTGCCAGTAAGGACGACAGGACGGGGAGCTCTGGAAACACCATATATTTT.

The rearrangement links TRBV6-5 to TRBJ2-3, with D possibly matching TRBD2 (5 bases). Germline assignment: CDR1 MNHEY and CDR2 SVGAGI. This CDR3 is 16 amino acids long. V gave up 0 bases and J gave up 4 bases, with 14 bases separating them. The CDR3 DNA is TGTGCCAGCAGTTACTCAGGGAGTATTGTTGCAGATACGCAGTATTTT. Residues: CASSYSGSIVADTQYF.

This clone was found once. The chain recombines TRBV27 with TRBJ2-2; the D is unclear. This CDR3 contains 16 residues. The V end was cut by 0 bases, the J end by 7 bases, with 15 bases between. Germline lookup yields CDR1 MNHEY and CDR2 SMNVEV (reference sequence). The CDR3 sequence is CASSLSQSVPGGELFF. In DNA form, the CDR3 reads TGTGCCAGCAGTTTATCTCAGAGTGTACCGGGCGGGGAGCTGTTTTTT.

The chain has TRBV12-3 or TRBV12-4 and TRBJ2-7; tentatively, D is TRBD2 (5 bases). There are 12 residues in the CDR3. Trimming took 3 bases from V and 6 from J, leaving 9 bases between them. CDR3 sequence reads: CASSFSGFEQYF. Here the CDR3 DNA reads TGTGCCAGCAGTTTCAGCGGTTTCGAGCAGTACTTC.

V is TRBV24-1 and J is TRBJ2-4; no clear D. The CDR3 is 13 amino acids. The V end was cut by 4 bases, the J end by 1 base, with 4 bases between. The germline V gene encodes CDR1 KGHDR and CDR2 SFDVKD. The CDR3 region has the DNA TGTGCCACCAGTGAGGCCGCCAAAAACATTCAGTACTTC. It specifies CATSEAAKNIQYF.

V and J are TRBV6-6 and TRBJ1-6, with D tentatively TRBD1 (5 bases). This CDR3 contains 15 residues. Germline values: CDR1 MNHNY, CDR2 SVGAGI (reference sequence). Trimming left V 2 bases short and J 9 bases short, with 14 bases between. CDR3 loop: CASSYAGDRGSPLHF. In nucleotides, the CDR3 is TGTGCCAGCAGTTACGCGGGGGACCGTGGTTCACCCCTCCACTTT.

This clone has just one count. The chain carries TRBV27 and TRBJ1-6, with D hard to call. Trimming removed 5 bases from V and 7 bases from J, with 6 bases in between. The CDR3 runs 12 residues. Per the germline V gene, CDR1 is MNHEY and CDR2 is SMNVEV (reference sequence). CDR3 DNA: TGTGCCAGCAGTCTATTAAATTCACCCCTCCACTTT. The encoded protein is CASSLLNSPLHF.

This clone was recorded once. For the CDR3, the DNA is TGTGCCAGCAGCCTAGTGGGACTAGCGGGAGGGAGGAACACCGGGGAGCTGTTTTTT. Residues: CASSLVGLAGGRNTGELFF. This chain connects TRBV3-1 (or the pseudogene TRBV3-2) to TRBJ2-2; 16 bases agree with TRBD2. J lost 1 base, V lost 4 bases, and 6 bases had no gene match. This CDR3 comprises 19 residues. Germline lookup yields CDR1 LGHDT and CDR2 YNNKEL (reference sequence).

Only a few counts were recorded for this clone. The chain is built from TRBV19 and TRBJ2-1; 14 nucleotides align to TRBD2. The CDR3 loop spans 16 amino acids. V shed 5 bases, J shed 6 bases, and the junction held 6 bases outside the gene matches. Germline V gene data show CDR1 as LNHDA and CDR2 as SQIVND (reference sequence). CDR3 bases: TGTGCCAGTAGTCGCAGGGGGACTAGCGGGAGCAATGAGCAGTTCTTC. Translated: CASSRRGTSGSNEQFF.

This chain links TRBV7-9 with TRBJ2-1, with D tentatively TRBD2 (6 bases). The CDR3 runs to 13 residues. Germline CDR1 reads SEHNR; CDR2 reads FQNEAQ (reference sequence). V lost 3 bases and J 15 bases, leaving 18 bases between the germline ends. CDR3 in amino acids: CASSLGETSTVFF. Written as DNA, the CDR3 is TGTGCCAGCAGCTTGGGGGAGACTAGTACGGTGTTCTTC.

The V gene is TRBV7-8, the J gene TRBJ2-3; tentatively, D is TRBD2 (6 bases). With 1 base removed from V and 3 bases from J, the gap between germline ends came to 17 bases. The CDR3 has 17 residues. The germline CDR1 and CDR2 sequences are SGHVS and FQNEAQ. CDR3 in DNA: TGTGCCAGCAGCTTAGGAGGCGGCGGGGTTTTTACAGATACGCAGTATTTT. Translation: CASSLGGGGVFTDTQYF.

The rearrangement links TRBV15 to TRBJ1-6; a possible D gene is TRBD1 (5 bases). V gave up 0 bases and J gave up 9 bases, with 15 bases separating them. This CDR3 is built from 16 residues. CDR1 is LNHNV and CDR2 is YYDKDF in the germline V gene (reference sequence). The DNA of the CDR3 is TGTGCCACCAGCAGAGATCCACCAGCCGGGGGTTCACCCCTCCACTTT. Its protein product is CATSRDPPAGGSPLHF. Full variable domain (outside the CDR3, taken from reference TRBV15 and TRBJ1-6): DAMVIQNPRYQVTQFGKPVTLSCSQTLNHNVMYWYQQKSSQAPKLLFHYYDKDFNNEADTPDNFQSRRPNTSFCFLDIRSPGLGDTAMYLCATSRDPPAGGSPLHFGNGTRLTVT.

The chain joins TRBV4-1 to TRBJ1-2; 10 bases map to TRBD1. The CDR3 consists of 14 residues. Germline V gives CDR1 MGHRA, CDR2 YSYEKL. V lost 4 bases to trimming and J lost 9 bases; unmatched junction nucleotides: 8. The CDR3 here is CASSLRTGGRSYTF. The CDR3 DNA reads TGCGCCAGCAGCCTCCGGACAGGGGGTAGGAGCTACACCTTC.

The chain has TRBV5-1 and TRBJ1-1; D gene unclear. Germline CDR1 SGHRS, CDR2 YFSETQ. With 1 base removed from V and 5 bases from J, the gap between germline ends came to 9 bases. The CDR3 runs to 13 residues. CDR3 DNA sequence: TGCGCCAGCAGCTTGCGCCTCCAGACTGAAGCTTTCTTT. Amino acids: CASSLRLQTEAFF.

V is TRBV7-2 and J is TRBJ1-1; D remains unclear. Trimming pared 1 base from V and 1 base from J, leaving 10 bases between. Germline CDR1 SGHTA, CDR2 FQGNSA. The CDR3 sequence is 15 residues long. The CDR3 loop reads CASSLGGHPNTEAFF. In DNA, the CDR3 is TGTGCCAGCAGCTTAGGTGGGCATCCGAACACTGAAGCTTTCTTT.

The rearrangement links TRBV9 to TRBJ1-1; D unclear. The CDR3 is 15 amino acids. The V and J ends lost 0 bases and 1 base respectively, with 10 bases between them. CDR1 is SGDLS, CDR2 YYNGEE, per germline. DNA for the CDR3: TGTGCCAGCAGCGTAGGAGGAGACCCGAACACTGAAGCTTTCTTT. Encoded protein: CASSVGGDPNTEAFF.